The 32 T cell receptor beta chains in this list originate from one sample, sequenced in a study of shared clonotypes between healthy human individuals. Profiled with immunoSEQ multiplex PCR; TCRdb holds only in-frame clones, not every one. The sample shows about 470,000 clones, 79% of them seen only once. The sequencing sample was made of PBMCs. These receptors all stem from a woman between 40 and 50 years old in good health. Some clones in this sample may be carry-over from other donors' samples.

This sequence joins TRBV11-2 and TRBJ1-2, with a possible D match to TRBD1 (6 bases). The CDR3 covers 15 residues. The germline V gene encodes CDR1 SGHAT and CDR2 FQNNGV. V lost 5 bases and J 6 bases, leaving 19 bases between the germline ends. For the CDR3, the DNA is TGTGCCAGCAGCCCCCAGTGGGGGCCGCGCCATGGCTACACCTTC. Amino acid sequence: CASSPQWGPRHGYTF.

This clone was counted once. The gene calls are TRBV9 and TRBJ2-2; possible D gene TRBD2, 5 bases. Germline CDR1 SGDLS, CDR2 YYNGEE. Trimming pared 4 bases from V and 4 bases from J, leaving 17 bases between. The CDR3 length is 16 residues. The CDR3 region is CASSSLGRSATGELFF. In nucleotides, the CDR3 is TGTGCCAGCAGCTCATTGGGGAGATCAGCCACCGGGGAGCTGTTTTTT.

V usage is TRBV28 and J usage is TRBJ2-7, with D possibly matching TRBD2 (5 bases). V was cut by 3 bases and J by 3 bases, with 9 bases left in between. Germline V lookup: CDR1 MDHEN, CDR2 SYDVKM. This CDR3 is built from 13 residues. Written as DNA, the CDR3 is TGTGCCAGCAGTTTGGGAGACTACTACGAGCAGTACTTC. Its translation: CASSLGDYYEQYF. Based on the CDR3 plus reference TRBV28 and TRBJ2-7, the full variable domain is DVKVTQSSRYLVKRTGEKVFLECVQDMDHENMFWYRQDPGLGLRLIYFSYDVKMKEKGDIPEGYSVSREKKERFSLILESASTNQTSMYLCASSLGDYYEQYFGPGTRLTVT.

This clone is a singleton in its sample. This chain links TRBV7-6 with TRBJ2-3, with a possible D match to TRBD2 (6 bases). V lost 4 bases to trimming and J lost 0 bases, with 17 bases between them. The CDR3 runs 17 residues. Looked up from germline, CDR1 is SGHVS and CDR2 is FNYEAQ. CDR3 in DNA: TGTGCCAGCAGCTCCTCCGGGGTCGCGGGGAGCACAGATACGCAGTATTTT. It encodes CASSSSGVAGSTDTQYF.

This sequence joins TRBV28 and TRBJ2-7, with D unresolved. Deletions cut 6 bases from V and 1 base from J, with 7 bases between. Per the germline V gene, CDR1 is MDHEN and CDR2 is SYDVKM. The CDR3 is made up of 12 amino acids. CDR3 region: CASRVGSYEQYF. CDR3 DNA: TGTGCCAGCAGGGTGGGTTCCTACGAGCAGTACTTC.

V and J are TRBV30 and TRBJ1-3; tentatively, D is TRBD1 (5 bases). Germline CDR1 reads GTSNPN; CDR2 reads SVGIG (reference sequence). The CDR3 is made up of 15 amino acids. V was pared by 1 base and J by 0 bases, with 10 bases between. CDR3 residues: CAWSGKDTSGNTIYF. The CDR3 DNA sequence: TGTGCCTGGAGTGGGAAGGACACCTCTGGAAACACCATATATTTT.

This clone was picked up many times. V gene TRBV23-1 combines with J gene TRBJ2-2, with 8 positions matching TRBD2. TRBV23-1 is classed as an ORF, of uncertain function. V lost 7 bases and J lost 3; bases outside the gene matches: 13. The CDR3 spans 17 residues. CDR3 coding DNA: TGCGCCAGCACCCTACCGGGGGGGGCGGATCACACCGGGGAGCTGTTTTTT. Translating gives CASTLPGGADHTGELFF.

The chain joins TRBV5-6 to TRBJ1-1; 9 bases match TRBD1. This CDR3 is 15 amino acids long. V lost 4 bases to trimming and J lost 0 bases; unmatched junction nucleotides: 4. CDR1 and CDR2 (germline): SGHDT, YYEEEE. CDR3 DNA sequence: TGTGCCAGCAGCCCGGGGGACAGGGTGAACACTGAAGCTTTCTTT. As protein: CASSPGDRVNTEAFF.

This rearrangement joins TRBV9 to TRBJ1-2; TRBD1 agrees at 11 bases. This CDR3 region has 18 residues. Unmatched junction bases numbered 12, after V lost 2 bases and J lost 3 bases. Germline-derived CDR1 and CDR2 are SGDLS and YYNGEE. The DNA for the CDR3 is TGTGCCAGCAGCGTCACCGGGACAGGGGGTTTTTTTGACTATGGCTACACCTTC. This sequence encodes CASSVTGTGGFFDYGYTF.

This chain uses TRBV7-9 with TRBJ2-1; 7 bases map to TRBD2. CDR1 is SEHNR and CDR2 is FQNEAQ in the germline V gene (reference sequence). V lost 7 bases to trimming and J lost 2 bases; unmatched junction nucleotides: 5. The CDR3 length is 14 residues. In DNA form, the CDR3 reads TGTGCCAGCAAGGCTAGCGGTGCCTACAATGAGCAGTTCTTC. Protein sequence: CASKASGAYNEQFF.

The CDR3 loop is CASSPLPGQRRVMYGYTF. DNA for the CDR3: TGTGCCAGTAGTCCTCTCCCGGGACAGAGAAGAGTAATGTATGGCTACACCTTC. V gene TRBV19 combines with J gene TRBJ1-2; 7 bases fit TRBD1. This CDR3 comprises 18 residues. From germline, CDR1 is LNHDA and CDR2 SQIVND (reference sequence). The trim removed 5 bases at V and 5 bases at J, leaving 20 bases unmatched.

This chain connects TRBV18 to TRBJ1-1, with D uncertain. The CDR3 covers 13 residues. From germline, CDR1 is KGHSH and CDR2 LQKENI. V was pared by 1 base and J by 0 bases, with 3 bases between. CDR3 residues: CASSPLVNTEAFF. CDR3 in DNA: TGTGCCAGCTCACCACTTGTGAACACTGAAGCTTTCTTT.

The chain couples TRBV29-1 to TRBJ2-7; possibly TRBD1 for D (6 bases). The CDR3 spans 12 residues. Trimming stripped 0 bases from V and 6 bases from J, with 9 bases between. Germline values: CDR1 SQVTM, CDR2 ANQGSEA. CDR3 protein: CSVEDNRVEQYF. CDR3 coding DNA: TGCAGCGTTGAAGATAACAGGGTCGAGCAGTACTTC.

The CDR3 DNA reads TGTGCCAGCAGCGAAGGACGGGGAGATACGCAGTATTTT. Amino acids: CASSEGRGDTQYF. The chain uses TRBV5-5 and TRBJ2-3, with D perhaps TRBD2 (5 bases). There are 13 residues in the CDR3. V shed 4 bases and J shed 5 bases, with 11 bases lying between them. Germline CDR1 and CDR2: SGHKS and YYEKEE (reference sequence).

With respect to this clone: A far larger clone is a single base away, which makes a read error likely. The chain recombines TRBV11-3 with TRBJ2-1, with 7 bases matching TRBD1. CDR1 and CDR2 from the germline V gene are SGHNT and YENEEA. The CDR3 runs to 13 residues. The DNA for the CDR3 is TGTGCCAGCAGCCGGGACAGCAGCTCTGGGCAGCTCTTC. It codes for CASSRDSSSGQLF.

The chain is built from TRBV21-1 and TRBJ2-5; the D call of TRBD1 is as the table states it, not checked on the DNA. TRBV21-1 is flagged as a pseudogene. The CDR3 runs 15 residues. The CDR3 region has the DNA TGTGCCAGCAGCACGCGGACAGGGGGTGGAGAGACCCAGTACTTC. Amino acid sequence: CASSTRTGGGETQYF.

V gene TRBV7-8 combines with J gene TRBJ1-6; D not resolved. Germline V gene data show CDR1 as SGHVS and CDR2 as FQNEAQ. The CDR3 length is 14 residues. Trimming left V 2 bases short and J 8 bases short, with 10 bases between. The CDR3 coding sequence is TGTGCCAGCAGCTTAACCCCCATGGATTCACCCCTCCACTTT. Amino acid sequence: CASSLTPMDSPLHF. The full variable domain, its missing parts supplied by reference TRBV7-8 and TRBJ1-6, is GAGVSQSPRYKVAKRGQDVALRCDPISGHVSLFWYQQALGQGPEFLTYFQNEAQLDKSGLPSDRFFAERPEGSVSTLKIQRTQQEDSAVYLCASSLTPMDSPLHFGNGTRLTVT.

The rearrangement joins TRBV10-3 to TRBJ2-1; D ambiguous. In germline, CDR1 is ENHRY, CDR2 SYGVKD. The CDR3 sequence is 13 residues long. V lost 5 bases to trimming and J lost 7 bases, with 12 bases between them. CDR3 bases: TGTGCCATCAGTTGGGTGGGGTCGAATGAGCAGTTCTTC. It encodes CAISWVGSNEQFF.

The chain links TRBV27 to TRBJ1-1; D remains unclear. V was clipped by 0 bases and J by 1 base, with 6 bases between them. The CDR3 consists of 14 residues. From germline, CDR1 is MNHEY and CDR2 SMNVEV (reference sequence). CDR3 protein: CASSLSATNTEAFF. DNA of the CDR3: TGTGCCAGCAGTTTATCGGCCACGAACACTGAAGCTTTCTTT.

V is TRBV7-3 and J is TRBJ2-6; unclear D gene. The V and J ends lost 1 base and 2 bases respectively, with 12 bases between them. The CDR3 is 17 residues long. Germline CDR1 is SGHTA and CDR2 is FQGTGA. The CDR3 loop reads CASSLNPLRTGANVLTF. CDR3 nucleotide sequence: TGTGCCAGCAGCTTAAACCCTCTCAGAACTGGGGCCAACGTCCTGACTTTC.

This chain uses TRBV7-8 with TRBJ2-7; the D gene is possibly TRBD2 (6 bases). Between the trimmed V and J ends, which lost 5 bases and 3 bases, there was a span of 11 bases. CDR1 SGHVS and CDR2 FQNEAQ come from the germline V gene. The CDR3 has 13 amino acids. The CDR3 DNA reads TGTGCCAGCAGCCCAGGAGGGTACTACGAGCAGTACTTC. The encoded protein is CASSPGGYYEQYF.

Remarks on this clone: The same CDR3 also results from other DNA sequences found in this sample. The chain joins TRBV27 to TRBJ1-2, with 11 bases lining up with TRBD1. The J segment lost 5 bases and the V segment lost 5 bases, leaving 4 bases of the junction unmatched. CDR1 is MNHEY, CDR2 SMNVEV, per germline (reference sequence). The CDR3 is made up of 14 amino acids. The CDR3 DNA is TGTGCCAGCAGTCCCCGGGACAGGGGGTATGGCTACACCTTC. Translating gives CASSPRDRGYGYTF.

About this clone itself: This may stem from a read error, because a much larger clone lies one nucleotide away. At the DNA level, this CDR3 is encoded by other sequences in the same sample as well. The chain is built from TRBV4-2 and TRBJ2-1; a possible D gene is TRBD2 (6 bases). Trimming cost V 0 bases and J 6 bases, with 12 bases left between them. Germline CDR1 LGHNA, CDR2 YNFKEQ. There are 15 residues in the CDR3. The CDR3 coding sequence is TGTGCCAGCAGCCAAGAGAGAGGGAGGAGCAATGAGCAGTTCTTC. It translates to CASSQERGRSNEQFF.

The chain combines TRBV29-1 with TRBJ2-5, with D possibly matching TRBD2 (6 bases). The J call may be incorrect, as the DNA end agrees better with TRBJ2-7. Germline CDR1 is SQVTM and CDR2 is ANQGSEA. This CDR3 comprises 13 residues. The CDR3 spells CSVEEDGGYEQYF. In DNA, the CDR3 is TGCAGCGTTGAAGAGGACGGGGGCTACGAGCAGTACTTC.

This chain uses TRBV25-1 with TRBJ1-2, with TRBD1 as a possible D gene (5 bases). The ends were cut back, 4 bases at V and 8 bases at J, with 11 bases in the middle. The CDR3 loop spans 12 amino acids. Germline assignment: CDR1 MGHDK and CDR2 SYGVNS. CDR3 amino acids: CASSGGGDGYTF. The DNA of the CDR3 is TGTGCCAGCAGTGGTGGCGGGGACGGCTACACCTTC.

About this clone: This sample also contains other DNA sequences that code for the same CDR3. The J gene is TRBJ2-1, the V gene TRBV5-1, with D possibly TRBD2 on 6 matching bases. The germline V gene has CDR1 SGHRS and CDR2 YFSETQ. Between the trimmed V and J ends, which lost 3 bases and 3 bases, there was a span of 13 bases. The CDR3 totals 15 residues. CDR3 residues: CASSSQGGDYNEQFF. CDR3 nucleotide sequence: TGCGCCAGCAGCTCTCAGGGCGGGGACTACAATGAGCAGTTCTTC.

This clone has a handful of counts. The chain is built from TRBV6-5 and TRBJ2-4, with 7 nucleotides matching TRBD1. The CDR3 covers 14 residues. Trimming cost V 4 bases and J 6 bases; bases outside gene matches: 6. Germline V lookup: CDR1 MNHEY, CDR2 SVGAGI. The CDR3: CASSSQGLRNIQYF. CDR3 coding DNA: TGTGCCAGCAGTTCACAGGGGTTGAGAAACATTCAGTACTTC.

The rearrangement links TRBV5-1 to TRBJ2-7; the D call may be TRBD1 or TRBD2 (7 bases each). The germline V and J ends were trimmed by 3 bases and 6 bases, with 16 bases remaining between them. This CDR3 spans 14 amino acids. Looked up from germline, CDR1 is SGHRS and CDR2 is YFSETQ. CDR3 sequence: CASSSDREGLEQYF. The CDR3, as DNA: TGCGCCAGCAGCTCAGACAGGGAGGGCCTCGAGCAGTACTTC.

This chain links TRBV6-1 with TRBJ2-7; TRBD1 matches 7 bases. The CDR3 loop spans 15 amino acids. Germline V gives CDR1 MNHNS, CDR2 SASEGT. The trim removed 5 bases at V and 3 bases at J, leaving 10 bases unmatched. The chain's CDR3 is CASSNTGVLYYEQYF. CDR3 DNA sequence: TGTGCCAGCAGTAACACAGGGGTGCTATACTACGAGCAGTACTTC.

This chain uses TRBV18 with TRBJ2-5, with 9 bases matching TRBD2. Germline CDR1 KGHSH, CDR2 LQKENI. The V and J ends lost 0 bases and 5 bases, in that order; junction bases with no gene match: 4. The length of the CDR3 is 15 residues. The CDR3 here is CASSPPSAGGETQYF. The CDR3 coding sequence is TGTGCCAGCTCACCACCTTCCGCGGGAGGGGAGACCCAGTACTTC.

The chain is built from TRBV28 and TRBJ2-7; 11 nucleotides agree with TRBD2. The CDR3 extends over 21 amino acids. V trimming: 5 bases; J trimming: 1 base; junction bases outside the gene matches: 22. Germline V gene sequence: CDR1 MDHEN, CDR2 SYDVKM. CDR3: CASSPEYLASGRYGPSYEQYF. The CDR3, as DNA: TGTGCCAGCAGTCCCGAATATTTGGCTAGCGGGAGGTACGGGCCATCCTACGAGCAGTACTTC.

This clone was seen once. The CDR3 DNA reads TGTGCCAGCAGCGTAGGGACAGGGGGTGGAAACACCATATATTTT. This translates into CASSVGTGGGNTIYF. The V gene is TRBV9, the J gene TRBJ1-3; 10 nucleotides agree with TRBD1. CDR1 SGDLS and CDR2 YYNGEE come from the germline V gene. Germline trimming cut 0 bases from V and 3 bases from J; bases unmatched to any gene: 0. CDR3 length equals 15 residues.